This T cell receptor beta chain was sequenced in a study of blood T cells in healthy people across ages. The sample providers were healthy Caucasian people from Russia, aged about 6 to 95. Peripheral blood was drawn, roughly 10 milliliters per donor. Total RNA was extracted at no less than 6 micrograms per sample. Primers used in a second PCR of roughly 6 to 11 cycles were a sample-barcoded 5' primer and a J-beta primer mix. TCRdb recomputed calls from the 5' RACE reads with MiXCR, one row per CDR3 protein. In the table there are about 800,000 distinct CDR3 sequences, 55% to 75% of which are singletons. Study results and limitations: When set beside aged donors, long-lived donors presented more naive CD4+ cells and higher diversity.

Per germline, CDR1 SGHDN and CDR2 FVKESK. The CDR3 totals 16 residues. This clonotype has a handful of counts. Its antigen is unknown. The chain carries TRBV14 and TRBJ2-4; weak D call: TRBD1 (5 bases). TRBJ2-7 explains the end of the DNA better; the J call may be wrong. This TCR was sampled from a man aged 25-45 years in good health. Material for sequencing was blood. The CDR3 sequence: CASSRPDSFGPYEQYF. The CDR3 nucleotides read TGTGCCAGCAGCCGACCTGACAGCTTCGGCCCCTACGAGCAGTACTTC.